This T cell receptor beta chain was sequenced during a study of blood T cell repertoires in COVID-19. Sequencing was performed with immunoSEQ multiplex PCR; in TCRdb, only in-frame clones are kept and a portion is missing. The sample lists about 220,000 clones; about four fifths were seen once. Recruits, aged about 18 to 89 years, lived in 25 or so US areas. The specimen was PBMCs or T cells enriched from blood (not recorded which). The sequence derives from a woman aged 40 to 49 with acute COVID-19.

The CDR3 nucleotides are TGTGCCAGCAGCCGATCCGTAAGGACAGGGGGCGCGAGCAATCAGCCCCAGCATTTT. Its protein product is CASSRSVRTGGASNQPQHF. The J gene is TRBJ1-5, the V gene TRBV4-2; 11 bases line up with TRBD1. Germline V gives CDR1 LGHNA, CDR2 YNFKEQ. CDR3 size: 19 residues. The V and J ends lost 4 bases and 1 base, in that order; junction bases with no gene match: 12.